Below, 4 T cell receptor beta chains from the same sample are listed, as sequenced in a study of blood T cells in healthy people across ages. A second PCR of about 7 to 12 cycles used a sample-barcoded 5' primer and a J-beta primer mix. TCRdb processed the 5' RACE reads anew with MiXCR; each CDR3 protein has one entry. Counted here are approximately 600,000 distinct CDR3 sequences, roughly 53% occurring once; the ten biggest clones make up approximately 37%. Material: blood. The receptors were gathered from a man between 60 and 75 years old in good health.

This rearrangement joins TRBV4-2 to TRBJ2-1; D might be TRBD1 or TRBD2, each matching 5 bases. Germline assignment: CDR1 LGHNA and CDR2 YNFKEQ. Trimming pared 0 bases from V and 0 bases from J, leaving 12 bases between. The CDR3 is 17 residues long. The CDR3 loop reads CASSQERGRDSYNEQFF. CDR3 sequence (DNA): TGTGCCAGCAGCCAAGAGAGGGGACGGGACTCCTACAATGAGCAGTTCTTC.

This clonotype has just a few counts. The V call is TRBV20-1, the J call TRBJ2-1; 9 positions agree with TRBD2. V dropped 6 bases and J dropped 9; count of bases not matched to a gene: 15. CDR1 and CDR2 (germline): DFQATT, SNEGSKA (reference sequence). CDR3 length equals 15 residues. This chain's CDR3 is CSADGGASGAIEQFF. As DNA, the CDR3 is TGCAGTGCGGACGGGGGGGCTAGCGGGGCGATTGAGCAGTTCTTC.

This clonotype was counted ten times or more. The CDR3 DNA follows: TGTGCCAGCGCGGCCCCCGGAGGTAGCTCCTACAATGAGCAGTTCTTC. It encodes CASAAPGGSSYNEQFF. The rearrangement uses TRBV27 and TRBJ2-1; possible D gene TRBD2, 5 bases. V was pared by 8 bases and J by 0 bases, with 17 bases between. The germline V gene has CDR1 MNHEY and CDR2 SMNVEV (reference sequence). CDR3 length equals 16 residues.

V is TRBV5-5 and J is TRBJ2-5; no definite D call. The CDR3 is 15 amino acids. Per the germline V gene, CDR1 is SGHKS and CDR2 is YYEKEE (reference sequence). V gave up 0 bases and J gave up 2 bases, with 11 bases separating them. This chain's CDR3 is CASSLGPASQETQYF. The DNA of the CDR3 is TGTGCCAGCAGCTTGGGTCCGGCGTCTCAAGAGACCCAGTACTTC.